This T cell receptor (beta chain) was identified during a study of cytomegalovirus exposure and HLA in healthy donors. Study conclusions and caveats: TCR beta chains numbering some 150 were designated cytomegalovirus-associated.

Comment on this clone: Its target is not known.

Trimming removed 4 bases at V and 1 base at J, with 14 bases between. The V gene's germline CDR1 is SGHRS and CDR2 YFSETQ. CDR3 length: 15 residues. PCR involved 60 Vbeta and 13 Jbeta primers. Sequencing was performed with immunoSEQ multiplex PCR; in TCRdb, only in-frame clones are kept and a portion is missing. The repertoire holds just under 95,000 clones, with about 85% as singletons. The sequenced material came from PBMCs. J is TRBJ1-1 and V is TRBV5-1, with D tentatively TRBD1 (6 bases). The sequence was collected from a girl aged 2 to 10 in good health and CMV-seropositive. CDR3: CASSPAGGRNTEAFF. The CDR3 region has the DNA TGCGCCAGCAGCCCAGCGGGGGGCAGGAACACTGAAGCTTTCTTT.